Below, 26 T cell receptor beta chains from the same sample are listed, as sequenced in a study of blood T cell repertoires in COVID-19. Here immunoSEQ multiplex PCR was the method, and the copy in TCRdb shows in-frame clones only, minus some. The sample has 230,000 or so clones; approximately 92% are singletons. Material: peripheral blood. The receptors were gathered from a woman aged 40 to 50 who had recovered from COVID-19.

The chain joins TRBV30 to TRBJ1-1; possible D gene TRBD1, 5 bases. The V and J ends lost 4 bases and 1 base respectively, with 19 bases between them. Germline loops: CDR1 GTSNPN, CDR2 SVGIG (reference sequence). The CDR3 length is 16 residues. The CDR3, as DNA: TGTGCCTGGATGTCTGATAGGGGTTTGAAGAACACTGAAGCTTTCTTT. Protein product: CAWMSDRGLKNTEAFF.

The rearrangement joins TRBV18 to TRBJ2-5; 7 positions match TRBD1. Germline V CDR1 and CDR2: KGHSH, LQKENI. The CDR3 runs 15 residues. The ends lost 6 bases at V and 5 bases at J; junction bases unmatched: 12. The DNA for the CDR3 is TGTGCCAGCTCCTTCGGTTTGAGGGGGCTGGAGACCCAGTACTTC. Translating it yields CASSFGLRGLETQYF.

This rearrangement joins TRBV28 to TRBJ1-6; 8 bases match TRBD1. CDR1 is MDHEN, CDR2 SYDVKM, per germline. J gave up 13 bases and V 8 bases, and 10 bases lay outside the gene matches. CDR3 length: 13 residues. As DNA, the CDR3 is TGTGCCAGCCGGGAAACAAGGGACAGGCCCCTCCACTTT. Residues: CASRETRDRPLHF.

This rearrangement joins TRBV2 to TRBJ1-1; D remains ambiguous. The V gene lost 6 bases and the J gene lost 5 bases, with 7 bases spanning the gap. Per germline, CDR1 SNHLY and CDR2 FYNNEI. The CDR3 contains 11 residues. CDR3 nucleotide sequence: TGTGCCAGCAGCTACGAGACTGAAGCTTTCTTT. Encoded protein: CASSYETEAFF.

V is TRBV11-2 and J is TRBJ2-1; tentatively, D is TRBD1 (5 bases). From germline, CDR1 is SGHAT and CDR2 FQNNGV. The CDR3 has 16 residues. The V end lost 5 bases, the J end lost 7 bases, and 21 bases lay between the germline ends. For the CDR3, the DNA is TGTGCCAGCAGCCCCCTCGGGCAGGGATTTAGGAATGAGCAGTTCTTC. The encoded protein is CASSPLGQGFRNEQFF.

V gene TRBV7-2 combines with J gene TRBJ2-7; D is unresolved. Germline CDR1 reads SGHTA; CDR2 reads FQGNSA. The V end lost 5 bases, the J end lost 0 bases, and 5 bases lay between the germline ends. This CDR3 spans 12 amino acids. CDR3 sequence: CASSPSSYEQYV. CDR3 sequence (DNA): TGTGCCAGCAGCCCCAGCTCCTACGAGCAGTACGTC.

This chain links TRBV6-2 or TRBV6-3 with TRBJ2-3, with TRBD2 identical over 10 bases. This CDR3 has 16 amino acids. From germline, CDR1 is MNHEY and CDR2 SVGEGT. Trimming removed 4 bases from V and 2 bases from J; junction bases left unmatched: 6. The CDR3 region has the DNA TGTGCCAGCAGTTCCCCTCTAGCGGGGGCCACAGATACGCAGTATTTT. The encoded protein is CASSSPLAGATDTQYF.

This chain's CDR3 is CASSMHSYSNQPQHF. The DNA of the CDR3 is TGTGCCAGTAGTATGCACAGTTATAGCAATCAGCCCCAGCATTTT. The chain recombines TRBV19 with TRBJ1-5; no definite D call. V lost 3 bases, J lost 0 bases, and 9 bases lay in between. Germline-derived CDR1 and CDR2 are LNHDA and SQIVND (reference sequence). The length of the CDR3 is 15 residues.

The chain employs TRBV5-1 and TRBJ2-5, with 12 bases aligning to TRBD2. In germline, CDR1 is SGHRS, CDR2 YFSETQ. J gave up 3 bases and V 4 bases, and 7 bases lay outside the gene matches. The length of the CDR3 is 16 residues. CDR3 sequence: CASSTGLAGSEETQYF. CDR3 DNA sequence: TGCGCCAGCAGCACCGGACTAGCGGGATCTGAAGAGACCCAGTACTTC.

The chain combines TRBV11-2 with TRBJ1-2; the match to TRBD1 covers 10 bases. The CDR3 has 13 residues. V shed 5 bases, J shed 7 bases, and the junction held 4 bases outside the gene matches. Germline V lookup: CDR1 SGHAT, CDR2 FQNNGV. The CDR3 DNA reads TGTGCCAGCAGCCAACGACAGGGGGCTGGCTACACCTTC. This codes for CASSQRQGAGYTF.

CDR3 sequence reads: CSVGPPGEGYTF. CDR3 in DNA: TGCAGCGTTGGACCGCCGGGGGAAGGCTACACCTTC. The chain links TRBV29-1 to TRBJ1-2; tentatively, D is TRBD1 (5 bases). This CDR3 region has 12 residues. Per the germline V gene, CDR1 is SQVTM and CDR2 is ANQGSEA. Trimming pared 4 bases from V and 8 bases from J, leaving 14 bases between.

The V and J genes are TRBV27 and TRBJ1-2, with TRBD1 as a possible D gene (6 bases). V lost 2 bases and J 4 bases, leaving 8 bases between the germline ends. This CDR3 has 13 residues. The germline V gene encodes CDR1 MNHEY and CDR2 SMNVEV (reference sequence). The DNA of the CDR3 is TGTGCCAGCAGTTTAGACAGGACCTATGGCTACACCTTC. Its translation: CASSLDRTYGYTF.

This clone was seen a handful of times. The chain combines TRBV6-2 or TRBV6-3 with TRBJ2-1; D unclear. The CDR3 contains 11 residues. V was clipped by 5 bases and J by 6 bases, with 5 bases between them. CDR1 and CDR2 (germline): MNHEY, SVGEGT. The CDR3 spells CASSEPNEQFF. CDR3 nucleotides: TGTGCCAGCAGTGAGCCCAATGAGCAGTTCTTC.

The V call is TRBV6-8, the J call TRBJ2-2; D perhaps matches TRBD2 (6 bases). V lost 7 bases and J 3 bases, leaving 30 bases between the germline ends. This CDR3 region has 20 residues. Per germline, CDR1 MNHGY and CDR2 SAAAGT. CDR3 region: CASNHLVDSAWRDYTGELFF. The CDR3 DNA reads TGTGCCAGCAACCACCTAGTTGACTCGGCCTGGCGGGACTACACCGGGGAGCTGTTTTTT.

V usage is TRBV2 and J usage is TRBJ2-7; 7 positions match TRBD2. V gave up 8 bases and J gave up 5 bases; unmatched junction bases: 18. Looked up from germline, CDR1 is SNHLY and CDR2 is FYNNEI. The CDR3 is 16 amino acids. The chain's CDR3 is CASGQDTSAGQNEQYF. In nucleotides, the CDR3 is TGTGCCAGCGGTCAAGATACTAGCGCAGGTCAGAACGAGCAGTACTTC.

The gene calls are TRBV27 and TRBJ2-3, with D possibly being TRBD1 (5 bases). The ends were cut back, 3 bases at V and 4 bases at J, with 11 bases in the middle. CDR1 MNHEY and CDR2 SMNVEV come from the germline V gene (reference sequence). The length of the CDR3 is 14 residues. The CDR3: CASSFEQVADTQYF. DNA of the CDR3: TGTGCCAGCAGTTTCGAACAGGTAGCAGATACGCAGTATTTT.

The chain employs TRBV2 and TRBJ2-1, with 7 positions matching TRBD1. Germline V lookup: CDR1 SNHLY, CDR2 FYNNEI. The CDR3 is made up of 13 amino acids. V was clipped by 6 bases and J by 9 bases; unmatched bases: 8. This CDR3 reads CASSADRVAEQFF. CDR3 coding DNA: TGTGCCAGCAGCGCAGACAGGGTAGCTGAGCAGTTCTTC.

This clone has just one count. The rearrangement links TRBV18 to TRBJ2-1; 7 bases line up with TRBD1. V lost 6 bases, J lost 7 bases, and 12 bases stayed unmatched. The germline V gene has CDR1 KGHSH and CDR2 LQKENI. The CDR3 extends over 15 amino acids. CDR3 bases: TGTGCCAGCTCCCACCCGGGACAGAGCGATAATGAGCAGTTCTTC. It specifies CASSHPGQSDNEQFF.

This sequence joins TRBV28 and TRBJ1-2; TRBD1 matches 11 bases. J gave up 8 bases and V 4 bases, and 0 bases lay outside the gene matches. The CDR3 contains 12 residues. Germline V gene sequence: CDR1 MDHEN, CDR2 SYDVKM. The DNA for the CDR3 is TGTGCCAGCAGTTGGGACAGGGGGGGCTACACCTTC. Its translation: CASSWDRGGYTF.

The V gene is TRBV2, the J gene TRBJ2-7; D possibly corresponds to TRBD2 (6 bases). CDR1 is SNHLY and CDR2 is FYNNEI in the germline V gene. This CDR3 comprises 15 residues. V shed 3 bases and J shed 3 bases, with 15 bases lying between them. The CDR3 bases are TGTGCCAGCAGTGATAAGTCACGGGGGAGCTACGAGCAGTACTTC. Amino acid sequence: CASSDKSRGSYEQYF.

As DNA, the CDR3 is TGTGCCAGCAGTTTGGGCAGGGGGAATTATGGCTACACCTTC. Its protein product is CASSLGRGNYGYTF. This chain connects TRBV28 to TRBJ1-2; 7 nucleotides line up with TRBD1. Trimming cost V 3 bases and J 5 bases; bases outside gene matches: 6. This CDR3 region has 14 residues. Germline-derived CDR1 and CDR2 are MDHEN and SYDVKM.

The CDR3 loop reads CASSYSKETVTEAFF. In nucleotides, the CDR3 is TGTGCCAGCAGCTATTCTAAAGAAACGGTCACTGAAGCTTTCTTT. The V call is TRBV6-2 or TRBV6-3, the J call TRBJ1-1; no clear D gene. This CDR3 spans 15 amino acids. With 6 bases removed from V and 4 bases from J, the gap between germline ends came to 18 bases. Germline CDR1 and CDR2: MNHEY and SVGEGT.

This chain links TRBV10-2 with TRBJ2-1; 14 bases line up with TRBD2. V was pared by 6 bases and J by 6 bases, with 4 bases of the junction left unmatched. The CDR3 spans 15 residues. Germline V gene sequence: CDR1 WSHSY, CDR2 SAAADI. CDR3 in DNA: TGCGCCAGCAGCTCGACTAGCGGGGGGGCCAATGAGCAGTTCTTC. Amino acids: CASSSTSGGANEQFF.

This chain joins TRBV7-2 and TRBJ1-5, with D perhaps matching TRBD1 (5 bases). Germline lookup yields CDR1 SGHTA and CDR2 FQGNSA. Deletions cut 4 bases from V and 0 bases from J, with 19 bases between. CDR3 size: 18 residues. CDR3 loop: CASSSRGGGTDSNQPQHF. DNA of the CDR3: TGTGCCAGCAGCTCTCGGGGGGGAGGGACCGATAGCAATCAGCCCCAGCATTTT.

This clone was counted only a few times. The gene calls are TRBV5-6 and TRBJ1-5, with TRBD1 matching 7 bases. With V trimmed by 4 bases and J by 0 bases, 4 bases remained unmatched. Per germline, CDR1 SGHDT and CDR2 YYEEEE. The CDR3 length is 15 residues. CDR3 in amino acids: CASSRGDSSNQPQHF. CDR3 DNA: TGTGCCAGCAGCCGTGGGGACAGTAGCAATCAGCCCCAGCATTTT.

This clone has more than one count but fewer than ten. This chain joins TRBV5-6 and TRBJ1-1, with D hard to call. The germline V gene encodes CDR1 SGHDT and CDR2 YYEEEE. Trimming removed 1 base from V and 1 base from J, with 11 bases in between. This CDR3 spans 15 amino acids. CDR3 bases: TGTGCCAGCAGCTTGCTCCAGCTAGAGAACACTGAAGCTTTCTTT. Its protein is CASSLLQLENTEAFF.